What follows is one TCR beta chain and its context. Its antigen is undetermined. Via MiXCR, TCRdb re-called the reads, giving one row per CDR3 protein. The sample has some 700,000 distinct CDR3 sequences; around a third are singletons. This entry belongs to a study of T cell repertoires in cytomegalovirus infection. Across the whole study: Indicated by public TCR beta signatures were CMV infection and matching HLA type.

Trimming took 0 bases from V and 8 from J; bases not matched to a gene: 5. There are 14 residues in the CDR3. Looked up from germline, CDR1 is DFQATT and CDR2 is SNEGSKA (reference sequence). Study-wide results and limits: The study found HLA-C-restricted CMV-specific TCR beta clonotypes dominating the ex vivo response. Accumulated public TCR beta family frequency recognized individuals carrying CMV together with the relevant HLA.

The chain uses TRBV20-1 and TRBJ2-1; TRBD2 agrees at 9 bases. The sequencing used cultured PBMCs, collected from culture after CMV antigen stimulation. The receptor's source is a human donor in good health (CMV status not recorded). Some clones in this sample may be carry-over from other donors' samples. This CDR3 is CSARDLAGSYEQFF. CDR3 nucleotide sequence: TGCAGTGCTAGAGATCTAGCGGGATCCTATGAGCAGTTCTTC.